This TCR beta chain was identified in a study of post-analysis software for immune sequencing data. Overall study context: Clinical courses comprised relapsing-remitting, secondary progressive and progressive-relapsing multiple sclerosis.

Findings and caveats of the study: When compared against controls, multiple sclerosis patients showed significantly lower normalized Chao1 diversity. Controls showed lower frequencies than patients for roughly five TRBV segments, and TRBV5-6, TRBV5-1 and TRBV20-1 were among these.

The TCR beta cDNA libraries carried unique molecular identifiers. Some 500,000 cDNA molecules were recovered from an input of about 1 to 10 million T cells. From the PCR reads, TCRdb called clonotypes with MiXCR, one entry per CDR3 protein. Of roughly 400,000 distinct CDR3 sequences listed, less than 40% are singletons. This clonotype occurred many times. No antigen is known for it. CDR1 is SQVTM, CDR2 ANQGSEA, per germline. Trimming removed 7 bases at V and 0 bases at J, with 13 bases between. CDR3 size: 15 residues. The specimen was blood. This clonotype originated in a girl aged 2-10 years with multiple sclerosis. V gene TRBV29-1 combines with J gene TRBJ2-6; D uncertain. The CDR3 spells CSAVRSHSGANVLTF. The CDR3 DNA reads as TGCAGCGCGGTCCGTTCCCACTCTGGGGCCAACGTCCTGACTTTC.